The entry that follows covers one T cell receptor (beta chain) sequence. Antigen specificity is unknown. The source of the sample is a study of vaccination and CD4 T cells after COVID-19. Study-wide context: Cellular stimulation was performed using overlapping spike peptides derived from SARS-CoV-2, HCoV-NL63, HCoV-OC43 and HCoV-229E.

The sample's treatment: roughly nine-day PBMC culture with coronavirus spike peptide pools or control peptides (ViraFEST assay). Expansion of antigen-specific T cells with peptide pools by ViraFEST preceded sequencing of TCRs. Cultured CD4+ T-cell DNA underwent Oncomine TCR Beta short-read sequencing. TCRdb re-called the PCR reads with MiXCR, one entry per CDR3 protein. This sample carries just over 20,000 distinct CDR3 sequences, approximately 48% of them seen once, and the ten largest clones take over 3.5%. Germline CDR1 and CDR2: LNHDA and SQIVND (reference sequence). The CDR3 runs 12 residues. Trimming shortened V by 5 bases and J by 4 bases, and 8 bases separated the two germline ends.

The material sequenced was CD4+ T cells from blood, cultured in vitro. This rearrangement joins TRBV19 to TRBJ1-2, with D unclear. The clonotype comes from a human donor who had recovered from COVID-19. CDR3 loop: CASSPQTYGYTF. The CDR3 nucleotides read TGTGCCAGTAGTCCCCAGACCTATGGCTACACCTTC.